This TCR beta chain was obtained from a study of a mutant IDH1 vaccine in newly diagnosed glioma. Time point of the sample: week 11, during vaccination. The investigators gave 300 ug of mutant IDH1 20-mer peptide in each vaccine dose, together with topical imiquimod. Donors had new IDH1-mutant astrocytomas of WHO grade 3 or 4 (ATRX-lost). Details on this clone: Its antigen is currently unknown.

The V end was cut by 2 bases, the J end by 1 base, with 6 bases between. This CDR3 is 13 amino acids long. Germline CDR1 and CDR2: SGHAT and FQDESV (reference sequence). TCRdb's copy holds only in-frame clones and misses some; the assay was immunoSEQ multiplex PCR. The table records 110,000 or so clones, 85% to 90% of them present only once. This chain links TRBV11-1 with TRBJ2-7; D is unresolved. Here the sequenced sample was PBMCs, taken from a glioma patient whose treatment included an IDH1 peptide vaccine. The sequence was obtained from a woman aged 50 to 60 with glioma. The CDR3 DNA reads as TGTGCCAGCAGCTTAACCCAGTCCTACGAGCAGTACTTC. This codes for CASSLTQSYEQYF.